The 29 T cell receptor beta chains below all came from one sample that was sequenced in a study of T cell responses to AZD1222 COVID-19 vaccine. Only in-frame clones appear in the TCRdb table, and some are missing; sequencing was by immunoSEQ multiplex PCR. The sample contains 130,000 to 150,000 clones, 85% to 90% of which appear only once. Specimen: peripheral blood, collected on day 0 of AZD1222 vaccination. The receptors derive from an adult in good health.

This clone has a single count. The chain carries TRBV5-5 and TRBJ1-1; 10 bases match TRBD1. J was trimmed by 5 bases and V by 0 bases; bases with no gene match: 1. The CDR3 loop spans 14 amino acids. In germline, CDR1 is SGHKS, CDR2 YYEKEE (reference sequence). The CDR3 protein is CASSLGTGGTEAFF. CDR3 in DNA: TGTGCCAGCAGCTTGGGGACAGGGGGGACTGAAGCTTTCTTT.

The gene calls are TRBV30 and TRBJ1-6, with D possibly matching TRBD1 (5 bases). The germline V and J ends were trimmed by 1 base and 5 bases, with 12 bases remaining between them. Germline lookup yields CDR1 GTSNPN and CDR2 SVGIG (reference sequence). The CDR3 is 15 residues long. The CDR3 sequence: CAWSGGVWDNSPLHF. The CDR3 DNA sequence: TGTGCCTGGAGTGGGGGGGTTTGGGATAATTCACCCCTCCACTTT.

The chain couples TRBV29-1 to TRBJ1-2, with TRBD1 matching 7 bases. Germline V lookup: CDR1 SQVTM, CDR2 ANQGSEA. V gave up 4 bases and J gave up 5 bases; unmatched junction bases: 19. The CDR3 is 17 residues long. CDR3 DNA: TGCAGCGTTGGCCCTCCACCAGACAGGGAAAATCCATATGGCTACACCTTC. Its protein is CSVGPPPDRENPYGYTF.

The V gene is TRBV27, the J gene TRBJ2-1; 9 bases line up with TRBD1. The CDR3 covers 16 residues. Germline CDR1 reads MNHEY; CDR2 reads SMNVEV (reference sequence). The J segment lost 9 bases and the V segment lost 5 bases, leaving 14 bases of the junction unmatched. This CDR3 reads CASSPPGQGYRGEQFF. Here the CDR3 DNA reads TGTGCCAGCAGTCCCCCGGGACAGGGCTACCGGGGTGAGCAGTTCTTC.

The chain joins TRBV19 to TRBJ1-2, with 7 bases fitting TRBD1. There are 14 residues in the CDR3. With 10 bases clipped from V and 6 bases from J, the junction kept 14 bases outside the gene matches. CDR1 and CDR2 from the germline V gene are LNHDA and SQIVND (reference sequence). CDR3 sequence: CATRQGQKVHGYTF. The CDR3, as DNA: TGTGCCACTCGACAGGGTCAGAAGGTCCATGGCTACACCTTC.

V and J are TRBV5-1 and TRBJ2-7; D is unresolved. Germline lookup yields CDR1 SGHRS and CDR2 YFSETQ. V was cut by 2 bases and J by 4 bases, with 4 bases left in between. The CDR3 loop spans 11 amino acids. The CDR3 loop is CASSFEYEQYF. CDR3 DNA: TGCGCCAGCAGCTTTGAGTACGAGCAGTACTTC.

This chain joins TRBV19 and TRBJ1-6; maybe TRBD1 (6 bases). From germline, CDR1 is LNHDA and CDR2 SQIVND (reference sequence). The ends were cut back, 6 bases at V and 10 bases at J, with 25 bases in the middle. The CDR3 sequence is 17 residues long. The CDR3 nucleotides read TGTGCCAGTAGCACCGGGGGGCTCTCCCTTTTGGGGTCACCCCTCCACTTT. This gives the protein CASSTGGLSLLGSPLHF.

For the CDR3, the DNA is TGTGCCAGCTCTCAGATCGATGCACGTTATGGCTACACCTTC. Its protein product is CASSQIDARYGYTF. The rearrangement uses TRBV18 and TRBJ1-2, with D unresolved. Per germline, CDR1 KGHSH and CDR2 LQKENI. The CDR3 is 14 amino acids. Trimming took off 6 bases at V and 5 bases at J, with 16 bases between the two ends.

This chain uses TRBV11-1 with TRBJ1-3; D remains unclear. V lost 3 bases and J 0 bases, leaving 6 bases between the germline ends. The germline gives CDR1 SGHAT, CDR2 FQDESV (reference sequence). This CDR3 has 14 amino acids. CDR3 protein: CASSFASSGNTIYF. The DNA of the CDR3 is TGTGCCAGCAGCTTTGCGTCCTCTGGAAACACCATATATTTT.

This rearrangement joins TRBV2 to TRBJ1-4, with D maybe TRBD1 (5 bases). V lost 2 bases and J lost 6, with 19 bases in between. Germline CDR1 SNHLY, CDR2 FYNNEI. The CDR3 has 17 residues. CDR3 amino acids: CASSEKRQGMLDEKLFF. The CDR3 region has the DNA TGTGCCAGCAGTGAAAAGCGGCAGGGTATGTTGGATGAAAAACTGTTTTTT.

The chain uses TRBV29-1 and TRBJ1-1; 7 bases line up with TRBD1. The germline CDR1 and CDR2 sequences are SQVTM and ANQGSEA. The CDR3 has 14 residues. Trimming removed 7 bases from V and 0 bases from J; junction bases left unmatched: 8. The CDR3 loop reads CSAGQPTMNTEAFF. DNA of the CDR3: TGCAGCGCGGGACAGCCCACTATGAACACTGAAGCTTTCTTT.

The CDR3 bases are TGTGCCAGTAGGGCAGGGTCTGGGGCCAACGTCCTGACTTTC. Its protein is CASRAGSGANVLTF. V usage is TRBV19 and J usage is TRBJ2-6; possibly TRBD1 for D (5 bases). CDR3 length: 14 amino acids. The V and J ends lost 6 bases and 1 base respectively, with 7 bases between them. Germline V gives CDR1 LNHDA, CDR2 SQIVND (reference sequence).

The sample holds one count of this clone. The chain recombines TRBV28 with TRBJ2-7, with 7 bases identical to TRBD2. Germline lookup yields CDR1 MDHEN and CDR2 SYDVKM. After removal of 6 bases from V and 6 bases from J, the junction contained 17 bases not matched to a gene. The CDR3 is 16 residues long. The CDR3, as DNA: TGTGCCAGCAGCTTTCCTAGAGGCGGGAGTGGTCTCGAGCAGTACTTC. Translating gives CASSFPRGGSGLEQYF.

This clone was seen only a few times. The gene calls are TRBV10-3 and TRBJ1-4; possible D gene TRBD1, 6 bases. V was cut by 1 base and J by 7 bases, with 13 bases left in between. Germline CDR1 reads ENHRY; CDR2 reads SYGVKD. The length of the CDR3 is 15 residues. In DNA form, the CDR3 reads TGTGCCATCAGTGAGTTGGGGCAGGGGAGTGAAAAACTGTTTTTT. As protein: CAISELGQGSEKLFF.

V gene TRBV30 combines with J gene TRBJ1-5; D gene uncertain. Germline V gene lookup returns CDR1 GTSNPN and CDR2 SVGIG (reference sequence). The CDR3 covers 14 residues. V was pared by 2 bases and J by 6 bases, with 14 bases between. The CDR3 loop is CAWSLWFGGQPQHF. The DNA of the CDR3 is TGTGCCTGGAGTTTGTGGTTTGGCGGTCAGCCCCAGCATTTT.

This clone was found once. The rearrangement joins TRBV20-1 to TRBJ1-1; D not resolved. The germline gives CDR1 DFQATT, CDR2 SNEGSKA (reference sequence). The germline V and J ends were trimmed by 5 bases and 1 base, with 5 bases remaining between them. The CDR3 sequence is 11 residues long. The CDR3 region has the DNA TGCAGTGCTCTGGAGAACACTGAAGCTTTCTTT. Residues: CSALENTEAFF.

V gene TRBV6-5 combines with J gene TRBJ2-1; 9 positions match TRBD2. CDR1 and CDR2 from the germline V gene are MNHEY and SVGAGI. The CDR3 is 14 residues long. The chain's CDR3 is CASTLREGLNEQFF. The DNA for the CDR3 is TGTGCTTCGACGCTGCGGGAGGGCCTCAATGAGCAGTTCTTC.

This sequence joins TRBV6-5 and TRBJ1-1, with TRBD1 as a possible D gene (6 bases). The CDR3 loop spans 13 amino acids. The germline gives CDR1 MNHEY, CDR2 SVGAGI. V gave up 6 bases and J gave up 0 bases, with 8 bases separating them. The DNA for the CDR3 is TGTGCCAGCAGGGACAGAATGAACACTGAAGCTTTCTTT. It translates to CASRDRMNTEAFF.

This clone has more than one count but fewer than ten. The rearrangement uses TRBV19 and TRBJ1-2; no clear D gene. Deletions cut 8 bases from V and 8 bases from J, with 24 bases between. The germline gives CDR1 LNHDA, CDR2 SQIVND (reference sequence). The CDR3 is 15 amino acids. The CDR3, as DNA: TGTGCCAGTCAAAGCGGGTACGGCCACCGGTCGGGCTACACCTTC. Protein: CASQSGYGHRSGYTF.

CDR3 amino acids: CASSLPGGEKLFF. CDR3 nucleotide sequence: TGTGCCAGCAGTCTACCCGGGGGCGAAAAACTGTTTTTT. The chain recombines TRBV28 with TRBJ1-4, with D maybe TRBD1 (6 bases). Germline loops: CDR1 MDHEN, CDR2 SYDVKM. Trimming stripped 5 bases from V and 8 bases from J, with 12 bases between. This CDR3 is 13 amino acids long. Combining the CDR3 with reference TRBV28 and TRBJ1-4 gives the whole variable domain DVKVTQSSRYLVKRTGEKVFLECVQDMDHENMFWYRQDPGLGLRLIYFSYDVKMKEKGDIPEGYSVSREKKERFSLILESASTNQTSMYLCASSLPGGEKLFFGSGTQLSVL.

CDR3 in amino acids: CASSLKVPHYGYTF. The DNA for the CDR3 is TGTGCCAGCAGCTTGAAGGTCCCGCACTATGGCTACACCTTC. The chain joins TRBV5-6 to TRBJ1-2; D unresolved. The V gene lost 1 base and the J gene lost 3 bases, with 10 bases spanning the gap. CDR3 length: 14 residues. CDR1 and CDR2 (germline): SGHDT, YYEEEE.

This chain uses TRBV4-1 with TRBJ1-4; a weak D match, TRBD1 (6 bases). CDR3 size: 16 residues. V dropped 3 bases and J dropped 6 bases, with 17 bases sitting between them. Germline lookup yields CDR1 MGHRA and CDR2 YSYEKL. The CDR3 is CASSHRRGGNDEKLFF. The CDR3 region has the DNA TGCGCCAGCAGCCATCGGAGGGGGGGGAATGATGAAAAACTGTTTTTT.

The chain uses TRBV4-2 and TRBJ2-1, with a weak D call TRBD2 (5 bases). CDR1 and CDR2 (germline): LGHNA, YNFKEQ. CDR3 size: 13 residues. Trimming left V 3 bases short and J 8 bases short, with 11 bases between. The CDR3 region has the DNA TGTGCCAGCAGCCAGGATAGCGTCCATGAGCAGTTCTTC. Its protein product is CASSQDSVHEQFF.

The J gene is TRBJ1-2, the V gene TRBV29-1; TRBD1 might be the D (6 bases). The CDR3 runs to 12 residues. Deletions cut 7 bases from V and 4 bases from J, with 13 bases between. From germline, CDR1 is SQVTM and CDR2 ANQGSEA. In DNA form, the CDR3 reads TGCAGCGGAGGGACACCACCCTATGGCTACACCTTC. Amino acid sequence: CSGGTPPYGYTF.

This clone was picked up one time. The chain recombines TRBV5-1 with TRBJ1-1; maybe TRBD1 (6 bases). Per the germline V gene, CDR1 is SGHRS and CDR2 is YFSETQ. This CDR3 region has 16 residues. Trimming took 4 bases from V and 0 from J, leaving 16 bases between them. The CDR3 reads CASSRGAGRVNTEAFF. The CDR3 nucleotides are TGCGCCAGCAGCCGGGGGGCAGGGAGGGTGAACACTGAAGCTTTCTTT.

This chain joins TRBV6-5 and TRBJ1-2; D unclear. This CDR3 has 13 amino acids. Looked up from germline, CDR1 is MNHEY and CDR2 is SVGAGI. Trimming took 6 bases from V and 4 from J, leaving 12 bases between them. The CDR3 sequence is CASRSGPSYGYTF. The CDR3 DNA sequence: TGTGCCAGCAGATCCGGGCCCAGCTATGGCTACACCTTC.

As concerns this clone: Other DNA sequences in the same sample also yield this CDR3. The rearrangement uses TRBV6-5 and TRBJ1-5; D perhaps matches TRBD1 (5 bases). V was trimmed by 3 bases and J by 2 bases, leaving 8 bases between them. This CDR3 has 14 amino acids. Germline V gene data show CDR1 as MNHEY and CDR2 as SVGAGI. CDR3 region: CASSYLGGNQPQHF. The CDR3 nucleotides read TGTGCCAGCAGTTATTTGGGGGGCAATCAGCCCCAGCATTTT.

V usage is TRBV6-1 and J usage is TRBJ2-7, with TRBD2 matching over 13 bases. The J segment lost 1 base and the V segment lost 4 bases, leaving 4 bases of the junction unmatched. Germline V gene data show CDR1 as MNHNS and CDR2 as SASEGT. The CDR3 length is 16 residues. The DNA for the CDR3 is TGTGCCAGCAGTGCGACTAGCGGGAGGATATCCTACGAGCAGTACTTC. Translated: CASSATSGRISYEQYF.

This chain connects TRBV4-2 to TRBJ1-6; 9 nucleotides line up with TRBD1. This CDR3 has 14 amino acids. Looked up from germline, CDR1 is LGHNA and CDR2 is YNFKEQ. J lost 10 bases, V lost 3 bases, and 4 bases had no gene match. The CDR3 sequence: CASSHGQGSSPLHF. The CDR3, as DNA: TGTGCCAGCAGCCATGGACAGGGGTCCTCACCCCTCCACTTT.